The entry below gives a single T cell receptor beta chain sequence along with its context. Per germline, CDR1 SEHNR and CDR2 FQNEAQ (reference sequence). J lost 5 bases, V lost 1 base, and 16 bases had no gene match. There are 19 residues in the CDR3. The sample originates from a study of blood T cell repertoires in COVID-19. Overall study: Spain, Italy and the United States supplied samples that represented acute and convalescent COVID-19. T cells, B-cell-depleted T cells, or PBMCs supplied cDNA or gDNA.

In the original processing: Reference gene primers were amplified, and this amplification served to estimate nucleated cell counts. Assay used: immunoSEQ multiplex PCR; TCRdb lists only in-frame clones, some missing. V and J calls and clone size are as listed in that table; D and trimming were resolved from the DNA. The data show about 180,000 clones, roughly 86% seen once. This clonotype originated in a man in his 60s with COVID-19, enrolled during active disease. The specimen sequenced was peripheral blood. This chain joins TRBV7-9 and TRBJ2-1, with TRBD2 matching 8 bases. For the CDR3, the DNA is TGTGCCAGCAGCTTAGAAGTTCTCCTCGGGAGAGCGGGAGACAATGAGCAGTTCTTC. As protein: CASSLEVLLGRAGDNEQFF.